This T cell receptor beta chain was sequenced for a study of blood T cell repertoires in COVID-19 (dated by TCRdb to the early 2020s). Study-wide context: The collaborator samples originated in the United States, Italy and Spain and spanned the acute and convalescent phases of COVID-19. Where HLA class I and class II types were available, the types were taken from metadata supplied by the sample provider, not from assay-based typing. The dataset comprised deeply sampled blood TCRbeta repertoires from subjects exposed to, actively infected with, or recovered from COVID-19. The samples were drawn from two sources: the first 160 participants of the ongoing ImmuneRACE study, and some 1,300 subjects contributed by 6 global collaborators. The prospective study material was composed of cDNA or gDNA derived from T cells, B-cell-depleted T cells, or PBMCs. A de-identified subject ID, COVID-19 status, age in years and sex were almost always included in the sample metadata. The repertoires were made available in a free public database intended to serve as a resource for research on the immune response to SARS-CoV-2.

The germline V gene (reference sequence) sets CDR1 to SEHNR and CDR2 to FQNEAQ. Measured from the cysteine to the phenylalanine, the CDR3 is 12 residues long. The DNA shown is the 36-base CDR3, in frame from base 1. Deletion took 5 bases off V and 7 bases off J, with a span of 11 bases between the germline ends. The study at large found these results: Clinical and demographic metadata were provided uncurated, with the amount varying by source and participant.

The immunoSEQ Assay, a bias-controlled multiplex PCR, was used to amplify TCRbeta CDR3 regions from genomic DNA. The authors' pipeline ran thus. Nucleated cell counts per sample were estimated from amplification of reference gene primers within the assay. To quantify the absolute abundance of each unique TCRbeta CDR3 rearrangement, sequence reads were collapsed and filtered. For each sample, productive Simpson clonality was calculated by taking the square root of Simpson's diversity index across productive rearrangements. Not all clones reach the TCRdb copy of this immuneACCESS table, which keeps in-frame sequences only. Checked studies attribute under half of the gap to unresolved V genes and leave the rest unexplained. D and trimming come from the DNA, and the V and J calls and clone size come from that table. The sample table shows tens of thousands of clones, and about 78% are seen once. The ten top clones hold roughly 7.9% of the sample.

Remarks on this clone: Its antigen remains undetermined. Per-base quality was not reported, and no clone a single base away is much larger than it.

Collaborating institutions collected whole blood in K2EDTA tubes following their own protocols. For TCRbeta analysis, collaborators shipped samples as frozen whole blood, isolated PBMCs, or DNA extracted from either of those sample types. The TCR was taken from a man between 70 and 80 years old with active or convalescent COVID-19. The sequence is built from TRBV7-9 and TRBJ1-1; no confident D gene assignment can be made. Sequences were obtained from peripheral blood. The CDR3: CASSPTGIEAFF. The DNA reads TGTGCCAGCAGCCCAACGGGGATTGAAGCTTTCTTT.